The source of this T cell receptor beta chain is a study of OX40 agonist ivuxolimab in advanced cancers. A note on the overall study: Ivuxolimab, which targeted the costimulatory receptor OX40 (CD134), was an agonistic, fully human IgG2 monoclonal antibody. The paper describes the monotherapy dose-escalation part (N of about 52 patients) of the phase I trial of ivuxolimab. In the dose-escalation cohort, approximately 82% of patients were male, and the mean age was around 60 years, with a range of about 23 to 80. Three dose-escalation patients achieved partial responses, one with hepatocellular carcinoma and two with cutaneous melanoma. The point of sequencing TCRbeta in the periphery was to test whether ivuxolimab changed TCR sequence diversity and drove clonal T-cell expansion. Intravenous ivuxolimab was administered to patients every 2 weeks at six dose levels: 0.01, 0.1, 0.3, 1.5, 3 and 10 mg/kg. Among the 52 dose-escalation patients, 19 had hepatocellular carcinoma, roughly 15 melanoma, 9 renal cell carcinoma and 9 head and neck cancer. Prior anti-PD-1, anti-PD-L1 or anti-CTLA-4 therapy was permitted, and checkpoint inhibitors had been received by under 50% of dose-escalation patients.

V loses 4 bases of germline sequence and J loses 1 base, and the interval between the two ends is 5 bases. The germline V gene provides CDR1 SGHVS and CDR2 FNYEAQ. The CDR3 covers 13 residues, taking in both the cysteine and the phenylalanine. The DNA shown is the 39-base CDR3, in frame from base 1. On this clone itself: It has no known antigen specificity. Base-call qualities are not available, and no considerably larger clone is one nucleotide away.

Study-level results and caveats: On average, CD8+ T cells showed more expanded clones than CD4+ T cells after ivuxolimab. The antigen specificity of the peripheral T cells that underwent clonal expansion was not determined. Clonal expansion of both CD4+ and CD8+ blood T cells was observed from baseline to week 6 at doses 0.1 to 3.0 mg/kg. Partial responders in the 0.1-3.0 mg/kg groups had among the lowest normalized peripheral clonal expansion, especially among CD8+ T cells. Low levels of normalized T-cell clonal expansion were also shown by some nonresponding patients.

For sequencing of the TCRbeta CDR3 region, genomic DNA was extracted from the sorted cells. TCRbeta CDR3 regions were sequenced using the immunoSEQ Assay. This immuneACCESS table, as held by TCRdb, lists in-frame sequences with V and J called but not all clones. Of the missing ones, under half trace to an unresolved V gene in checked studies; the others have no known cause. Recorded for this sample are 45,000 to 60,000 clones; 83% of them occurred a single time. The ten largest make up 3% to 3.5% of the sample. Patients with autoimmune disease history or receiving systemic immunosuppression were excluded from the trial. Peripheral blood for TCR sequencing was collected from all dose cohorts at baseline, on cycle 4 day 1, and on cycle 7 day 1. The samples were drawn from a first-in-human, open-label, multicenter phase I dose-escalation trial of ivuxolimab. Adults with locally advanced or metastatic melanoma, renal cell carcinoma, hepatocellular carcinoma or head and neck squamous cell carcinoma were enrolled in the trial. Before TCR sequencing, CD4+ T cells and CD8+ T cells from peripheral blood were sorted into separate populations.

The sequence derives from an adult with an advanced solid tumor such as melanoma, head and neck, liver or kidney cancer. Specimen: CD4+ or CD8+ T cells sorted from blood, collected in a trial of the OX40 agonist ivuxolimab. The V and J segments used are TRBV7-6 and TRBJ1-5; matching of 5 bases hints at TRBD1 as the D gene. CDR3 protein: CASSWDSNQPQHF. At the DNA level, the sequence is TGTGCCAGCAGCTGGGACAGCAATCAGCCCCAGCATTTT.